Listed below are T cell receptor beta chains from one sample, sequenced in a study of T cell responses to AZD1222 COVID-19 vaccine. The data were produced by immunoSEQ multiplex PCR, yet TCRdb's version contains in-frame clones alone and is incomplete. The sample includes about 70,000 clones, about nine tenths of them seen just once. Here the sequenced sample was peripheral blood, taken 28 days after the second AZD1222 dose. The source is an adult who received the AZD1222 COVID-19 vaccine. Each CDR3 is given with its conserved first and last residue. Each record gives: V gene, D gene, J gene, CDR3 length, CDR3 DNA, CDR3 protein. A D gene is named only where the DNA matches it firmly.

v_call: TRBV4-3
d_call: TRBD1
j_call: TRBJ1-1
cdr3_length: 16
cdr3_nt: TGCGCCAGCAGCCAAGATAGGGACAGGATGAACACTGAAGCTTTCTTT
cdr3_aa: CASSQDRDRMNTEAFF

v_call: TRBV11-2
d_call: TRBD1
j_call: TRBJ2-2
cdr3_length: 16
cdr3_nt: TGTGCCAGCAGCTTCGGGGACAGGTTTTCGCTCGGGGAGCTGTTTTTT
cdr3_aa: CASSFGDRFSLGELFF

v_call: TRBV5-4
d_call: TRBD2
j_call: TRBJ2-5
cdr3_length: 16
cdr3_nt: TGTGCCAGCAGTGGGGCTAGCGGGCTGAGGGAAGAGACCCAGTACTTC
cdr3_aa: CASSGASGLREETQYF

v_call: TRBV19
d_call: -
j_call: TRBJ1-1
cdr3_length: 14
cdr3_nt: TGTGCCAGTAGTATATCGGGGTCGAACACTGAAGCTTTCTTT
cdr3_aa: CASSISGSNTEAFF

v_call: TRBV19
d_call: -
j_call: TRBJ2-3
cdr3_length: 16
cdr3_nt: TGTGCCAGTAGTATCGGTGGGCAGGAGAGCACAGATACGCAGTATTTT
cdr3_aa: CASSIGGQESTDTQYF

v_call: TRBV7-2
d_call: -
j_call: TRBJ1-2
cdr3_length: 17
cdr3_nt: TGTGCCAGCAGCTCTATTAGCTTTGACCGGGGGGCGGGCGGCTACACCTTC
cdr3_aa: CASSSISFDRGAGGYTF

v_call: TRBV6-1
d_call: -
j_call: TRBJ1-5
cdr3_length: 15
cdr3_nt: TGTGCCAGCAGTGAGCCCTTGAATAGCAATCAGCCCCAGCATTTT
cdr3_aa: CASSEPLNSNQPQHF

v_call: TRBV11-2
d_call: -
j_call: TRBJ2-3
cdr3_length: 15
cdr3_nt: TGTGCCAGCAGTGGCGGCCCCCGGATCACAGATACGCAGTATTTT
cdr3_aa: CASSGGPRITDTQYF

v_call: TRBV12-3/TRBV12-4
d_call: -
j_call: TRBJ1-1
cdr3_length: 13
cdr3_nt: TGTGCCAGCAGTTTAAACAGGGACACTGAAGCTTTCTTT
cdr3_aa: CASSLNRDTEAFF

v_call: TRBV5-1
d_call: -
j_call: TRBJ1-1
cdr3_length: 11
cdr3_nt: TGCGCCAGCAGCTTTTCAGGAATTGCTTTCTTT
cdr3_aa: CASSFSGIAFF

v_call: TRBV7-3
d_call: TRBD1
j_call: TRBJ2-1
cdr3_length: 17
cdr3_nt: TGTGCCAGCAGCATCCTACCCGGGACAGGGTCCAACAATGAGCAGTTCTTC
cdr3_aa: CASSILPGTGSNNEQFF

v_call: TRBV4-1
d_call: -
j_call: TRBJ1-2
cdr3_length: 14
cdr3_nt: TGCGCCAGCAGCCAAGATTCCTGGGGCTATGGCTACACCTTC
cdr3_aa: CASSQDSWGYGYTF